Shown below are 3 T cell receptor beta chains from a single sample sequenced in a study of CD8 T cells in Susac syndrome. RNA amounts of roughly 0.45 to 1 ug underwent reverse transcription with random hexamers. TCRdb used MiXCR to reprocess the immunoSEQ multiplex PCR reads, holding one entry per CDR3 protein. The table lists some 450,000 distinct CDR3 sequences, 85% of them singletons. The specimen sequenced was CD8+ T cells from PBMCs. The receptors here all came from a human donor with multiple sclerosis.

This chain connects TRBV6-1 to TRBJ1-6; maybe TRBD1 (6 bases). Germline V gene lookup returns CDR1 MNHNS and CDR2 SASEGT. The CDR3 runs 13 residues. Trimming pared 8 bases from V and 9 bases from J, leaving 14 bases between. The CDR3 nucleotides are TGTGCCAGCTATTTCGGGGGCGGTTCACCCCTCCACTTT. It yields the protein CASYFGGGSPLHF.

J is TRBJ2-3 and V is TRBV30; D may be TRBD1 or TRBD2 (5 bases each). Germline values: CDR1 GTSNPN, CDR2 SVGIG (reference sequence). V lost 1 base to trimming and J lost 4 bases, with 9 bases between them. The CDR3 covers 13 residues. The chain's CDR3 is CAWSGGSADTQYF. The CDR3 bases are TGTGCCTGGAGTGGGGGGAGTGCAGATACGCAGTATTTT.

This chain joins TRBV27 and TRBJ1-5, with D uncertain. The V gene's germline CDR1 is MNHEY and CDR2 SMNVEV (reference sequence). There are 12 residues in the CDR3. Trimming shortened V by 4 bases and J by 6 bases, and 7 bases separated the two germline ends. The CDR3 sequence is CASSSPPQPQHF. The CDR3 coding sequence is TGTGCCAGCAGTTCCCCCCCTCAGCCCCAGCATTTT.